Below are 29 T cell receptor beta chains sequenced from a single sample in a study of OX40 agonist ivuxolimab in advanced cancers. Method: immunoSEQ multiplex PCR; TCRdb's copy keeps in-frame clones and lacks some. The sample comprises 80,000 to 100,000 clones, approximately 91% of which are singletons, and 0.33% rests with the top ten. The material was CD4+ or CD8+ T cells sorted from blood, obtained in a trial of the OX40 agonist ivuxolimab. All receptors come from an adult with an advanced solid tumor such as melanoma, head and neck, liver or kidney cancer.

This sequence joins TRBV29-1 and TRBJ2-2; possibly TRBD1 for D (6 bases). The CDR3 is made up of 15 amino acids. V dropped 2 bases and J dropped 7 bases, with 17 bases sitting between them. CDR1 and CDR2 (germline): SQVTM, ANQGSEA. The chain's CDR3 is CSVESGAEDFGELFF. The CDR3 DNA follows: TGCAGCGTTGAATCAGGGGCAGAAGACTTCGGGGAGCTGTTTTTT.

The V call is TRBV19, the J call TRBJ2-7; 9 positions match TRBD2. V trimming: 1 base; J trimming: 7 bases; junction bases outside the gene matches: 5. This CDR3 region has 14 residues. Germline V gene sequence: CDR1 LNHDA, CDR2 SQIVND (reference sequence). Here the CDR3 DNA reads TGTGCCAGTAGTATAGGTGGACTAGCGTCAGAGCAGTACTTC. It encodes CASSIGGLASEQYF. The full variable domain, rest sourced from reference TRBV19 and TRBJ2-7, is DGGITQSPKYLFRKEGQNVTLSCEQNLNHDAMYWYRQDPGQGLRLIYYSQIVNDFQKGDIAEGYSVSREKKESFPLTVTSAQKNPTAFYLCASSIGGLASEQYFGPGTRLTVT.

A single count supports this clone. The gene calls are TRBV6-5 and TRBJ1-3; no reliable D call. The ends were cut back, 6 bases at V and 0 bases at J, with 12 bases in the middle. The CDR3 length is 15 residues. The germline gives CDR1 MNHEY, CDR2 SVGAGI. Here the CDR3 DNA reads TGTGCCAGCAGCCCTCGTCGAGACTCTGGAAACACCATATATTTT. Its protein product is CASSPRRDSGNTIYF.

The chain recombines TRBV7-9 with TRBJ2-7; D is unresolved. Deletions cut 4 bases from V and 5 bases from J, with 9 bases between. This CDR3 spans 12 amino acids. Germline loops: CDR1 SEHNR, CDR2 FQNEAQ (reference sequence). The CDR3 nucleotides are TGTGCCAGCAGCTCGCGGTGGGACGAGCAGTACTTC. This translates into CASSSRWDEQYF.

The V gene is TRBV4-2, the J gene TRBJ2-1, with 13 nucleotides matching TRBD2. Germline V gene sequence: CDR1 LGHNA, CDR2 YNFKEQ. This CDR3 has 17 amino acids. V gave up 3 bases and J gave up 6 bases; unmatched junction bases: 8. In DNA, the CDR3 is TGTGCCAGCAGCCAGGAGCTCGGGACTAGCGGGGTCAATGAGCAGTTCTTC. The encoded protein is CASSQELGTSGVNEQFF.

This sequence joins TRBV5-1 and TRBJ2-5; 7 bases match TRBD2. Germline V gene data show CDR1 as SGHRS and CDR2 as YFSETQ. V was clipped by 4 bases and J by 0 bases; unmatched bases: 6. The CDR3 runs to 15 residues. DNA for the CDR3: TGCGCCAGCAGCCTTGGAAGCGGGAACCAAGAGACCCAGTACTTC. It codes for CASSLGSGNQETQYF.

The chain uses TRBV28 and TRBJ2-7; no clear D gene. The CDR3 spans 14 residues. Germline V gives CDR1 MDHEN, CDR2 SYDVKM. V was pared by 5 bases and J by 7 bases, with 18 bases between. This chain's CDR3 is CASSPPSTAREQYF. For the CDR3, the DNA is TGTGCCAGCAGTCCCCCCAGCACTGCCCGGGAGCAGTACTTC.

The chain carries TRBV10-3 and TRBJ2-3, with 15 positions matching TRBD2. The germline V gene encodes CDR1 ENHRY and CDR2 SYGVKD. The V gene end was trimmed by 7 bases and the J gene end by 0 bases; junction bases not matched to a gene: 8. This CDR3 region has 18 residues. DNA for the CDR3: TGTGCCATCAAACCGGGACTAGCGGGAGGTACTAGCACAGATACGCAGTATTTT. It translates to CAIKPGLAGGTSTDTQYF.

The chain employs TRBV7-2 and TRBJ1-1, with TRBD1 matching 9 bases. The germline CDR1 and CDR2 sequences are SGHTA and FQGNSA. J gave up 3 bases and V 1 base, and 3 bases lay outside the gene matches. CDR3 length equals 15 residues. This chain's CDR3 is CASSLERQGDTEAFF. CDR3 coding DNA: TGTGCCAGCAGCTTAGAGAGACAGGGGGACACTGAAGCTTTCTTT.

This chain connects TRBV28 to TRBJ1-1; TRBD1 agrees at 8 bases. The J segment lost 2 bases and the V segment lost 10 bases, leaving 3 bases of the junction unmatched. Germline CDR1 MDHEN, CDR2 SYDVKM. The CDR3 runs 12 residues. The CDR3 spells CATGGLNTEAFF. The DNA of the CDR3 is TGTGCCACAGGGGGCCTTAACACTGAAGCTTTCTTT.

V is TRBV6-5 and J is TRBJ1-2; D uncertain. Germline V lookup: CDR1 MNHEY, CDR2 SVGAGI. CDR3 length: 13 amino acids. Trimming removed 2 bases from V and 6 bases from J, with 10 bases in between. This chain's CDR3 is CASSYGFRNGYTF. The CDR3 DNA reads as TGTGCCAGCAGTTACGGGTTTAGGAATGGCTACACCTTC.

The chain is built from TRBV19 and TRBJ2-5; no reliable D call. The DNA end is more similar to TRBJ2-7, so the J call may be wrong. There are 13 residues in the CDR3. Germline CDR1 is LNHDA and CDR2 is SQIVND (reference sequence). CDR3 bases: TGTGCCAGTAGGAGTCAGCAGACCTACGAGCAGTACTTC. This encodes CASRSQQTYEQYF.

This clone was seen once. J is TRBJ1-2 and V is TRBV7-2; 7 bases are a match to TRBD1. The trim removed 0 bases at V and 8 bases at J, leaving 9 bases unmatched. There are 15 residues in the CDR3. Germline CDR1 is SGHTA and CDR2 is FQGNSA. DNA of the CDR3: TGTGCCAGCAGCTTAGCAGGGGGCGCAGGTAGCGGCTACACCTTC. Protein: CASSLAGGAGSGYTF.

The chain joins TRBV28 to TRBJ2-5; D may be TRBD1 (5 bases). The length of the CDR3 is 13 residues. Germline V lookup: CDR1 MDHEN, CDR2 SYDVKM. Between the trimmed V and J ends, which lost 2 bases and 5 bases, there was a span of 9 bases. DNA for the CDR3: TGTGCCAGCAGTTTACAGGGCTTGGAGACCCAGTACTTC. Its translation is CASSLQGLETQYF.

The genes are TRBV5-1 and TRBJ2-3; no clear D gene. Germline values: CDR1 SGHRS, CDR2 YFSETQ. Trimming took 4 bases from V and 1 from J, leaving 10 bases between them. CDR3 size: 14 residues. CDR3 DNA sequence: TGCGCCAGCAGCGGGGTTTTGGGCACAGATACGCAGTATTTT. It yields the protein CASSGVLGTDTQYF.

J is TRBJ1-1 and V is TRBV14; the D gene is possibly TRBD1 (5 bases). The CDR3 extends over 13 amino acids. Germline CDR1 SGHDN, CDR2 FVKESK. The V end lost 5 bases, the J end lost 6 bases, and 13 bases lay between the germline ends. The CDR3 region is CASSARRVAEAFF. In DNA form, the CDR3 reads TGTGCCAGCAGCGCGCGCAGGGTTGCTGAAGCTTTCTTT.

The gene calls are TRBV9 and TRBJ2-7; 12 bases align to TRBD2. V was pared by 0 bases and J by 2 bases, with 12 bases of the junction left unmatched. The CDR3 consists of 19 residues. Germline CDR1 SGDLS, CDR2 YYNGEE. The CDR3 nucleotides read TGTGCCAGCAGCGTAGGGACGGCGACTAGCGGGAGTTCCCCCTACGAGCAGTACTTC. This sequence encodes CASSVGTATSGSSPYEQYF.

This clone occurred once. This sequence joins TRBV7-9 and TRBJ2-5; 7 bases align to TRBD1. The CDR3 has 15 residues. J was trimmed by 2 bases and V by 5 bases; bases with no gene match: 8. The V gene's germline CDR1 is SEHNR and CDR2 FQNEAQ (reference sequence). The CDR3 sequence is CASSRQTGMQETQYF. The CDR3 DNA is TGTGCCAGCAGCAGACAGACAGGGATGCAAGAGACCCAGTACTTC.

V is TRBV9 and J is TRBJ1-3; D is ambiguous. CDR1 SGDLS and CDR2 YYNGEE come from the germline V gene. The CDR3 has 15 residues. V was shortened by 0 bases and J by 4 bases, with 11 bases between the two germline ends. CDR3 nucleotide sequence: TGTGCCAGCAGCGTAGGCTGGGGTCTCGGAAACACCATATATTTT. Translated, it gives CASSVGWGLGNTIYF.

As for this clone: Other DNA sequences in the sample encode the same CDR3. The chain uses TRBV27 and TRBJ2-3, with a tentative D call TRBD2 (6 bases). V was shortened by 6 bases and J by 0 bases, with 13 bases between the two germline ends. The CDR3 runs 15 residues. CDR1 is MNHEY, CDR2 SMNVEV, per germline (reference sequence). CDR3 nucleotides: TGTGCCAGCAGGAGGCGGGAAACTAGCACAGATACGCAGTATTTT. Translation: CASRRRETSTDTQYF.

The chain has TRBV7-2 and TRBJ2-3, with TRBD2 as a possible D gene (7 bases). CDR1 and CDR2 (germline): SGHTA, FQGNSA. The CDR3 length is 16 residues. The V and J ends lost 4 bases and 2 bases respectively, with 16 bases between them. The CDR3 loop reads CASSWGKAGATDTQYF. For the CDR3, the DNA is TGTGCCAGCAGCTGGGGGAAGGCGGGGGCCACAGATACGCAGTATTTT.

V usage is TRBV5-6 and J usage is TRBJ1-1; 7 nucleotides line up with TRBD1. This CDR3 contains 14 residues. The ends lost 4 bases at V and 2 bases at J; junction bases unmatched: 5. Germline V lookup: CDR1 SGHDT, CDR2 YYEEEE. The CDR3 bases are TGTGCCAGCAGCCTTGGGACAGCTAACACTGAAGCTTTCTTT. This codes for CASSLGTANTEAFF.

The genes are TRBV27 and TRBJ2-2; 10 bases match TRBD2. J lost 6 bases, V lost 10 bases, and 11 bases had no gene match. The CDR3 has 15 amino acids. Looked up from germline, CDR1 is MNHEY and CDR2 is SMNVEV (reference sequence). The DNA of the CDR3 is TGTGCCACCTTAGGGCTAGCGGGAGTAGCCGGGGAGCTGTTTTTT. Translating it yields CATLGLAGVAGELFF.

The chain employs TRBV6-1 and TRBJ2-5, with no clear D. The germline V gene has CDR1 MNHNS and CDR2 SASEGT. Trimming left V 2 bases short and J 7 bases short, with 14 bases between. CDR3 length equals 14 residues. CDR3 protein: CASSESRPSGTQYF. Written as DNA, the CDR3 is TGTGCCAGCAGTGAATCTCGACCCTCGGGGACCCAGTACTTC.

The gene calls are TRBV5-1 and TRBJ2-1; 14 nucleotides match TRBD2. Germline-derived CDR1 and CDR2 are SGHRS and YFSETQ. The CDR3 covers 15 residues. V dropped 4 bases and J dropped 10; count of bases not matched to a gene: 7. The DNA of the CDR3 is TGCGCCAGCAGCGCCGGACTAGCGGGAGGTGGGGAGCAGTTCTTC. This sequence encodes CASSAGLAGGGEQFF.

The rearrangement links TRBV29-1 to TRBJ1-1; 7 positions match TRBD1. The germline V gene encodes CDR1 SQVTM and CDR2 ANQGSEA. Trimming removed 5 bases from V and 3 bases from J; junction bases left unmatched: 15. This CDR3 region has 16 residues. The CDR3 DNA is TGCAGCGTTCCAAGACAGGGTTGGGCGCAGGACACTGAAGCTTTCTTT. Its translation: CSVPRQGWAQDTEAFF.

V usage is TRBV19 and J usage is TRBJ1-5, with a weak D call TRBD1 (5 bases). Looked up from germline, CDR1 is LNHDA and CDR2 is SQIVND (reference sequence). This CDR3 has 15 amino acids. Trimming removed 2 bases at V and 2 bases at J, with 10 bases between. CDR3 DNA: TGTGCCAGTAGTATAAGGGGCAATGGCAATCAGCCCCAGCATTTT. Protein product: CASSIRGNGNQPQHF.

This chain links TRBV5-1 with TRBJ2-3; 11 nucleotides align to TRBD1. Germline trimming cut 3 bases from V and 3 bases from J; bases unmatched to any gene: 3. This CDR3 has 15 residues. Germline lookup yields CDR1 SGHRS and CDR2 YFSETQ. The CDR3 region has the DNA TGCGCCAGCAGCTGGACAGGGGGCGGGACAGATACGCAGTATTTT. Protein product: CASSWTGGGTDTQYF.

The rearrangement uses TRBV28 and TRBJ1-6, with D possibly matching TRBD1 (5 bases). Germline V gene lookup returns CDR1 MDHEN and CDR2 SYDVKM. V was cut by 3 bases and J by 10 bases, with 19 bases left in between. The CDR3 extends over 16 amino acids. Written as DNA, the CDR3 is TGTGCCAGCAGTTTCATTGTGGGGCGAAGGAACTCACCCCTCCACTTT. Translation: CASSFIVGRRNSPLHF.